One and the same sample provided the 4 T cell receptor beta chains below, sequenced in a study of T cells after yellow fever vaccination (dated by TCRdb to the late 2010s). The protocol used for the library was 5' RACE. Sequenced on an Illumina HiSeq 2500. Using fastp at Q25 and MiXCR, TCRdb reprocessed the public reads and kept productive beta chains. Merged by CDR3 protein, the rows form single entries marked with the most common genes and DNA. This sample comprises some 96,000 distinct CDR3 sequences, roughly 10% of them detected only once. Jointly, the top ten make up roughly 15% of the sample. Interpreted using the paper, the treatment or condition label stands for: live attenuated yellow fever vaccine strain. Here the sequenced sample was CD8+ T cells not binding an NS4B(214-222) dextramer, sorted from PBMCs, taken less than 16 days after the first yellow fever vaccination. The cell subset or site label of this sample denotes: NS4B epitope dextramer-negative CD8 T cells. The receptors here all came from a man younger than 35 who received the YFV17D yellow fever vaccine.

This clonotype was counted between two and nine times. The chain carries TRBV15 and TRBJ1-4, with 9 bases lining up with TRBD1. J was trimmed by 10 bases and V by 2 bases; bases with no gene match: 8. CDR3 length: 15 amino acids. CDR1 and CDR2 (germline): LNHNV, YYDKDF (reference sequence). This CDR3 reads CATSRQGQGGGKLFF. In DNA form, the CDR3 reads TGTGCCACCAGCAGACAGGGACAGGGCGGCGGAAAACTGTTTTTT.

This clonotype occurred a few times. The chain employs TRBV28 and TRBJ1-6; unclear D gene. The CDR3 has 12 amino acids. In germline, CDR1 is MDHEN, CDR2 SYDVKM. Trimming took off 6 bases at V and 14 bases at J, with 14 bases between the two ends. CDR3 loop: CASSPPRGALHF. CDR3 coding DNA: TGTGCCAGCAGCCCCCCCCGGGGAGCCCTCCACTTT.

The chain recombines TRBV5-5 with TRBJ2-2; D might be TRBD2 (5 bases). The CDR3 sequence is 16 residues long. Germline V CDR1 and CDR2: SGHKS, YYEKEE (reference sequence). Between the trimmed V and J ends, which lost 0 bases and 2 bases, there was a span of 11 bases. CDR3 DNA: TGTGCCAGCAGCTTGGATCCGGGAATTAACACCGGGGAGCTGTTTTTT. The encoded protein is CASSLDPGINTGELFF.

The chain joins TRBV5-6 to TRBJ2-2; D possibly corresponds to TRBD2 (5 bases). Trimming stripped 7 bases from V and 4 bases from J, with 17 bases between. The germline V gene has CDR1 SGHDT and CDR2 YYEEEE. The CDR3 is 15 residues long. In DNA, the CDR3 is TGTGCCAGCGCCTTCCCGTCGGGATCCACCGGGGAGCTGTTTTTT. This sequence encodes CASAFPSGSTGELFF.